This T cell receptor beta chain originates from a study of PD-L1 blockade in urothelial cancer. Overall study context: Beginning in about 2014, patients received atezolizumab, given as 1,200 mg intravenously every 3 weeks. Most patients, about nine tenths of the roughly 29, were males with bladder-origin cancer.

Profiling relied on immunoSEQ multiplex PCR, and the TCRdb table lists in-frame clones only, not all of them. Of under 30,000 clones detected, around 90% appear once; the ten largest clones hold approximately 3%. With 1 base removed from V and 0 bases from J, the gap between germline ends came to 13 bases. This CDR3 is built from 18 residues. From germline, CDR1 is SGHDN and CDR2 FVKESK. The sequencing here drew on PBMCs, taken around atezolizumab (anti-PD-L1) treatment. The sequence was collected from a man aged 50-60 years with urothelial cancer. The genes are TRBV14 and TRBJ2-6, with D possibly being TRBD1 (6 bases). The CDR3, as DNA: TGTGCCAGCAGCCAAGGTGCAGGACAGATCTCTGGGGCCAACGTCCTGACTTTC. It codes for CASSQGAGQISGANVLTF. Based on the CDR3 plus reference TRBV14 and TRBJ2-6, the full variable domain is EAGVTQFPSHSVIEKGQTVTLRCDPISGHDNLYWYRRVMGKEIKFLLHFVKESKQDESGMPNNRFLAERTGGTYSTLKVQPAELEDSGVYFCASSQGAGQISGANVLTFGAGSRLTVL.